Each of the 30 T cell receptor beta chains below was sequenced from the same sample in a study of cytomegalovirus exposure and HLA in healthy donors. It was with 60 Vbeta and 13 Jbeta primers that the PCR ran. The protocol was immunoSEQ multiplex PCR, while the TCRdb copy is restricted to in-frame clones and leaves out a portion. The table lists approximately 170,000 clones, around 75% of them singletons. Sequenced sample: PBMCs. The origin of the receptors is a male donor in good health and CMV-seronegative.

V and J are TRBV5-1 and TRBJ2-5; tentative D call: TRBD1 (6 bases). The CDR3 has 15 residues. Deletions cut 4 bases from V and 0 bases from J, with 13 bases between. The germline V gene has CDR1 SGHRS and CDR2 YFSETQ. The CDR3 DNA reads as TGCGCCAGCAGCGGAACCGGGACATACCAAGAGACCCAGTACTTC. It specifies CASSGTGTYQETQYF.

J is TRBJ2-5 and V is TRBV5-6, with TRBD2 identical over 7 bases. The trim removed 3 bases at V and 2 bases at J, leaving 7 bases unmatched. This CDR3 has 15 amino acids. CDR1 is SGHDT, CDR2 YYEEEE, per germline. The CDR3 nucleotides are TGTGCCAGCAGCTCAAGGGGAGCGGGGCAAGAGACCCAGTACTTC. This gives the protein CASSSRGAGQETQYF. Variable domain in full (rest from reference TRBV5-6 and TRBJ2-5): DAGVTQSPTHLIKTRGQQVTLRCSPKSGHDTVSWYQQALGQGPQFIFQYYEEEERQRGNFPDRFSGHQFPNYSSELNVNALLLGDSALYLCASSSRGAGQETQYFGPGTRLLVL.

The chain carries TRBV5-1 and TRBJ2-3; TRBD1 might be the D (6 bases). This CDR3 comprises 16 residues. Germline values: CDR1 SGHRS, CDR2 YFSETQ. V lost 4 bases and J lost 3, with 18 bases in between. CDR3 nucleotides: TGCGCCAGCAGCATTGCTAACAGGGAAAGAACAGATACGCAGTATTTT. Encoded protein: CASSIANRERTDTQYF. The full variable domain, completed using reference TRBV5-1 and TRBJ2-3, is KAGVTQTPRYLIKTRGQQVTLSCSPISGHRSVSWYQQTPGQGLQFLFEYFSETQRNKGNFPGRFSGRQFSNSRSEMNVSTLELGDSALYLCASSIANRERTDTQYFGPGTRLTVL.

The V call is TRBV4-2, the J call TRBJ2-1, with D possibly matching TRBD2 (5 bases). Per germline, CDR1 LGHNA and CDR2 YNFKEQ. With 0 bases removed from V and 0 bases from J, the gap between germline ends came to 12 bases. The CDR3 contains 17 residues. The CDR3 coding sequence is TGTGCCAGCAGCCAAGATCTGAGCGGCAGCTCCTACAATGAGCAGTTCTTC. Amino acid sequence: CASSQDLSGSSYNEQFF.

The chain combines TRBV4-3 with TRBJ1-3; a possible D gene is TRBD1 (5 bases). This CDR3 has 16 amino acids. Germline assignment: CDR1 LGHNA and CDR2 YSLEER. V was cut by 0 bases and J by 1 base, with 10 bases left in between. As DNA, the CDR3 is TGCGCCAGCAGCCAAGACTTCAGGGTTTCTGGAAACACCATATATTTT. Protein: CASSQDFRVSGNTIYF.

J is TRBJ2-1 and V is TRBV4-1, with 11 bases identical to TRBD2. The CDR3 has 17 amino acids. Germline V gives CDR1 MGHRA, CDR2 YSYEKL. With 0 bases clipped from V and 3 bases from J, the junction kept 4 bases outside the gene matches. The CDR3 sequence is CASSQERGTSGYNEQFF. The CDR3 DNA follows: TGCGCCAGCAGCCAAGAACGAGGGACTAGCGGCTACAATGAGCAGTTCTTC.

A few counts support this clone. This chain uses TRBV6-4 with TRBJ2-1; D may be TRBD1 (6 bases). The germline V and J ends were trimmed by 5 bases and 8 bases, with 7 bases remaining between them. The germline gives CDR1 MRHNA, CDR2 SNTAGT. The CDR3 sequence is 11 residues long. CDR3 residues: CASSTGYEQFF. CDR3 nucleotides: TGTGCCAGCAGTACAGGGTATGAGCAGTTCTTC.

The chain joins TRBV18 to TRBJ2-7; 7 bases are shared with TRBD2. V gave up 3 bases and J gave up 2 bases; unmatched junction bases: 7. CDR1 is KGHSH and CDR2 is LQKENI in the germline V gene. There are 15 residues in the CDR3. The CDR3: CASSPSQGGAYEQYF. CDR3 sequence (DNA): TGTGCCAGCTCACCTAGTCAGGGAGGGGCCTACGAGCAGTACTTC.

This sequence joins TRBV5-4 and TRBJ2-2; 9 positions agree with TRBD1. Losses at the gene ends were 3 bases for V and 5 bases for J; bases not matched to a gene: 5. Looked up from germline, CDR1 is SGHNT and CDR2 is YYREEE (reference sequence). The CDR3 has 15 amino acids. This CDR3 is CASSWGDRVTGELFF. The CDR3, as DNA: TGTGCCAGCAGCTGGGGGGACAGGGTTACCGGGGAGCTGTTTTTT.

This chain connects TRBV6-1 to TRBJ2-7; D is possibly TRBD1 (5 bases). Germline CDR1 is MNHNS and CDR2 is SASEGT. This CDR3 contains 15 residues. V was trimmed by 1 base and J by 2 bases, leaving 12 bases between them. CDR3 DNA sequence: TGTGCCAGCAGTGAAGATGAGACAGTTGCCTACGAGCAGTACTTC. This sequence encodes CASSEDETVAYEQYF.

The chain carries TRBV4-1 and TRBJ1-2; no firm D call. V lost 7 bases and J 8 bases, leaving 14 bases between the germline ends. The CDR3 runs 12 residues. Germline V gene data show CDR1 as MGHRA and CDR2 as YSYEKL. The chain's CDR3 is CASTYSGEGYTF. DNA for the CDR3: TGCGCCAGCACCTACTCCGGTGAAGGCTACACCTTC.

The chain couples TRBV27 to TRBJ2-7; no clear D gene. The V end was cut by 2 bases, the J end by 3 bases, with 14 bases between. Germline-derived CDR1 and CDR2 are MNHEY and SMNVEV (reference sequence). The CDR3 consists of 15 residues. The CDR3 reads CASSLAPSEHYEQYF. CDR3 coding DNA: TGTGCCAGCAGTTTAGCCCCCAGCGAACACTACGAGCAGTACTTC.

The genes are TRBV7-9 and TRBJ2-5, with a possible D match to TRBD2 (7 bases). Germline-derived CDR1 and CDR2 are SEHNR and FQNEAQ (reference sequence). The CDR3 has 15 amino acids. V was trimmed by 1 base and J by 4 bases, leaving 13 bases between them. The CDR3 loop reads CASSLEGGVGETQYF. The DNA of the CDR3 is TGTGCCAGCAGCTTAGAGGGGGGGGTTGGAGAGACCCAGTACTTC. The variable domain in full, completed from reference TRBV7-9 and TRBJ2-5, reads DTGVSQNPRHKITKRGQNVTFRCDPISEHNRLYWYRQTLGQGPEFLTYFQNEAQLEKSRLLSDRFSAERPKGSFSTLEIQRTEQGDSAMYLCASSLEGGVGETQYFGPGTRLLVL.

This clone showed up just once. The gene calls are TRBV2 and TRBJ2-1, with 7 bases fitting TRBD1. The germline V gene encodes CDR1 SNHLY and CDR2 FYNNEI. J gave up 9 bases and V 2 bases, and 7 bases lay outside the gene matches. The CDR3 loop spans 14 amino acids. The CDR3 DNA is TGTGCCAGCAGTGAAAGAGGCAGGGGGAGTGAGCAGTTCTTC. It encodes CASSERGRGSEQFF.

The chain combines TRBV12-5 with TRBJ1-4; D is perhaps TRBD1 (6 bases). With 1 base removed from V and 4 bases from J, the gap between germline ends came to 10 bases. CDR3 length: 15 residues. Per germline, CDR1 LGHNT and CDR2 FRNRAP. CDR3: CASGLGDTINEKLFF. In DNA, the CDR3 is TGTGCTAGTGGTTTGGGGGACACCATTAATGAAAAACTGTTTTTT.

This clone was observed a few times. The CDR3 loop reads CASEGRANEKLFF. Written as DNA, the CDR3 is TGTGCCAGCGAAGGGCGGGCTAATGAAAAACTGTTTTTT. The gene calls are TRBV25-1 and TRBJ1-4, with no clear D. The CDR3 has 13 amino acids. Germline CDR1 and CDR2: MGHDK and SYGVNS. Trimming pared 8 bases from V and 3 bases from J, leaving 10 bases between.

This chain connects TRBV28 to TRBJ1-5, with 9 bases fitting TRBD1. The CDR3 covers 15 residues. The germline V gene encodes CDR1 MDHEN and CDR2 SYDVKM. Trimming cost V 7 bases and J 6 bases; bases outside gene matches: 10. In DNA, the CDR3 is TGTGCCAGCACCGATCGTGGGACAGGGCCTCAGCCCCAGCATTTT. The encoded protein is CASTDRGTGPQPQHF.

The chain combines TRBV7-2 with TRBJ2-7, with 12 bases identical to TRBD2. After removal of 4 bases from V and 2 bases from J, the junction contained 3 bases not matched to a gene. Germline CDR1 SGHTA, CDR2 FQGNSA. There are 15 residues in the CDR3. CDR3 DNA: TGTGCCAGCAGCTCGGCTAGCGGGAGGGCCTACGAGCAGTACTTC. Amino acid sequence: CASSSASGRAYEQYF.

CDR3 coding DNA: TGTGCCAGCAGGTCCGGGACAGGGACGGTGAACACTGAAGCTTTCTTT. Protein: CASRSGTGTVNTEAFF. This chain joins TRBV27 and TRBJ1-1; the match to TRBD1 covers 9 bases. This CDR3 region has 16 residues. Per germline, CDR1 MNHEY and CDR2 SMNVEV (reference sequence). V lost 6 bases and J lost 0; bases outside the gene matches: 8.

The V call is TRBV5-1, the J call TRBJ1-2; a possible D gene is TRBD1 (6 bases). Germline V gene sequence: CDR1 SGHRS, CDR2 YFSETQ. V lost 4 bases and J lost 4, with 14 bases in between. CDR3 size: 14 residues. For the CDR3, the DNA is TGCGCCAGCAGCCAAAACCAGGGGACCTATGGCTACACCTTC. It translates to CASSQNQGTYGYTF.

The chain has TRBV4-3 and TRBJ2-3; D ambiguous. Germline loops: CDR1 LGHNA, CDR2 YSLEER. V lost 0 bases and J 0 bases, leaving 13 bases between the germline ends. The CDR3 consists of 17 residues. CDR3 nucleotide sequence: TGCGCCAGCAGCCAAGATGCCGCCAGGCCTAGCACAGATACGCAGTATTTT. Protein product: CASSQDAARPSTDTQYF.

This clone was picked up a small number of times. The chain recombines TRBV7-9 with TRBJ1-1, with no clear D. Germline values: CDR1 SEHNR, CDR2 FQNEAQ (reference sequence). V was shortened by 5 bases and J by 5 bases, with 3 bases between the two germline ends. The CDR3 extends over 10 amino acids. CDR3 sequence (DNA): TGTGCCAGCAGCCAGACTGAAGCTTTCTTT. This codes for CASSQTEAFF.

The chain joins TRBV2 to TRBJ2-7, with a possible D match to TRBD1 (6 bases). The germline V gene has CDR1 SNHLY and CDR2 FYNNEI. The CDR3 loop spans 15 amino acids. Trimming removed 6 bases at V and 0 bases at J, with 15 bases between. Here the CDR3 DNA reads TGTGCCAGCAGAAATGCCGGGACATTCTCCTACGAGCAGTACTTC. It codes for CASRNAGTFSYEQYF. Full variable domain (missing parts from reference TRBV2 and TRBJ2-7): EPEVTQTPSHQVTQMGQEVILRCVPISNHLYFYWYRQILGQKVEFLVSFYNNEISEKSEIFDDQFSVERPDGSNFTLKIRSTKLEDSAMYFCASRNAGTFSYEQYFGPGTRLTVT.

The chain is built from TRBV20-1 and TRBJ1-1; no definite D call. The CDR3 contains 11 residues. Germline V lookup: CDR1 DFQATT, CDR2 SNEGSKA (reference sequence). V was clipped by 8 bases and J by 1 base, with 8 bases between them. CDR3 in amino acids: CSFYRNTEAFF. CDR3 bases: TGCAGTTTTTACAGGAACACTGAAGCTTTCTTT.

This clone has just one count. The V gene is TRBV7-9, the J gene TRBJ2-3, with D perhaps TRBD2 (6 bases). Per the germline V gene, CDR1 is SEHNR and CDR2 is FQNEAQ (reference sequence). The CDR3 spans 15 residues. The V gene lost 5 bases and the J gene lost 3 bases, with 15 bases spanning the gap. The CDR3 DNA is TGTGCCAGCAGCCGACCTAGCGTGGGAACAGATACGCAGTATTTT. Translation gives CASSRPSVGTDTQYF.

The chain combines TRBV7-9 with TRBJ1-4, with D uncertain. Germline V gene data show CDR1 as SEHNR and CDR2 as FQNEAQ (reference sequence). Trimming pared 5 bases from V and 4 bases from J, leaving 5 bases between. The CDR3 consists of 12 residues. The CDR3 DNA reads TGTGCCAGCAGCCCAAATAATGAAAAACTGTTTTTT. Its translation: CASSPNNEKLFF.

This rearrangement joins TRBV28 to TRBJ2-7; 7 bases are shared with TRBD1. The CDR3 spans 15 residues. The V gene's germline CDR1 is MDHEN and CDR2 SYDVKM. V was clipped by 4 bases and J by 4 bases; unmatched bases: 10. Here the CDR3 DNA reads TGTGCCAGCAGTTCACCGCCGGGACAGTCTTACGAGCAGTACTTC. It yields the protein CASSSPPGQSYEQYF.

This clone was observed a handful of times. This sequence joins TRBV6-1 and TRBJ2-4; 10 bases match TRBD1. The CDR3 totals 15 residues. The V and J ends lost 6 bases and 6 bases, in that order; junction bases with no gene match: 8. Germline assignment: CDR1 MNHNS and CDR2 SASEGT. The DNA for the CDR3 is TGTGCCAGCAGGGGAGAGGACAGGGGGAGAAACATTCAGTACTTC. Its protein is CASRGEDRGRNIQYF.

The rearrangement uses TRBV18 and TRBJ1-1, with 7 positions matching TRBD1. Germline loops: CDR1 KGHSH, CDR2 LQKENI. With V trimmed by 0 bases and J by 1 base, 5 bases remained unmatched. The CDR3 has 16 amino acids. The CDR3 loop reads CASSPPRGGTNTEAFF. CDR3 coding DNA: TGTGCCAGCTCACCACCGCGAGGGGGCACGAACACTGAAGCTTTCTTT.

This clone was seen a few times. The chain employs TRBV7-9 and TRBJ1-5; tentative D call: TRBD1 (6 bases). The CDR3 covers 15 residues. Trimming took 5 bases from V and 0 from J, leaving 11 bases between them. Germline lookup yields CDR1 SEHNR and CDR2 FQNEAQ (reference sequence). The CDR3 is CASSTGPYSNQPQHF. The CDR3 DNA is TGTGCCAGCAGCACAGGGCCATATAGCAATCAGCCCCAGCATTTT.